Below, 30 T cell receptor beta chains from the same sample are listed, as sequenced in a study of OX40 agonist ivuxolimab in advanced cancers. Assay used: immunoSEQ multiplex PCR; TCRdb lists only in-frame clones, some missing. The repertoire holds around 40,000 clones, with roughly 80% as singletons. This specimen consisted of CD4+ or CD8+ T cells sorted from blood, obtained in a trial of the OX40 agonist ivuxolimab. These receptor sequences come from an adult with an advanced solid tumor such as melanoma, head and neck, liver or kidney cancer.

The CDR3 bases are TGTGCCGGGGGGAGCACGAACACTGAAGCTTTCTTT. Protein product: CAGGSTNTEAFF. The J gene is TRBJ1-1, the V gene TRBV7-9; TRBD1 might be the D (5 bases). Between the trimmed V and J ends, which lost 11 bases and 1 base, there was a span of 11 bases. The germline CDR1 and CDR2 sequences are SEHNR and FQNEAQ (reference sequence). The CDR3 extends over 12 amino acids.

Concerning this clone: At one end, the junction sequence differs from germline, possibly due to a read error. The J gene is TRBJ2-3, the V gene TRBV29-1, with 12 positions matching TRBD2. The CDR3 sequence is 17 residues long. Germline V gives CDR1 SQVTM, CDR2 ANQGSEA. CDR3 sequence: CSVDEVLAGGSTNTQYF. The CDR3, as DNA: TGCAGCGTCGACGAGGTTCTAGCGGGAGGGAGCACAAATACGCAGTATTTT.

This clone was seen once. The CDR3 nucleotides are TGTGCCAGCCAGCCCCCGGGGTTCTACGAGCAGTACTTC. Protein product: CASQPPGFYEQYF. This chain joins TRBV11-1 and TRBJ2-7, with a possible D match to TRBD2 (5 bases). Germline V gene lookup returns CDR1 SGHAT and CDR2 FQDESV (reference sequence). The CDR3 spans 13 residues. Trimming took 8 bases from V and 3 from J, leaving 14 bases between them.

Here the CDR3 reads CARIPPAREQYF. CDR3 nucleotide sequence: TGCGCCAGAATACCCCCCGCCCGAGAGCAGTACTTC. The chain employs TRBV23-1 and TRBJ2-7; D unclear. TRBV23-1 is known as an ORF, though its function is uncertain. The CDR3 sequence is 12 residues long. Trimming removed 9 bases from V and 7 bases from J, with 16 bases in between.

The V gene is TRBV15, the J gene TRBJ2-3; D is possibly TRBD1 (6 bases). Trimming took 5 bases from V and 2 from J, leaving 11 bases between them. The CDR3 length is 14 residues. The germline CDR1 and CDR2 sequences are LNHNV and YYDKDF (reference sequence). For the CDR3, the DNA is TGTGCCACCAGCGTAAGGGGGAACACAGATACGCAGTATTTT. Protein sequence: CATSVRGNTDTQYF.

In its sample, this clone was seen a few times. The V and J genes are TRBV25-1 and TRBJ2-3; a possible D gene is TRBD2 (6 bases). This CDR3 has 13 amino acids. The V end lost 8 bases, the J end lost 5 bases, and 14 bases lay between the germline ends. Germline V lookup: CDR1 MGHDK, CDR2 SYGVNS. The CDR3 DNA reads as TGTGCCAGCGGCGGAGGGTGGGGAGATACGCAGTATTTT. Protein: CASGGGWGDTQYF.

This rearrangement joins TRBV29-1 to TRBJ1-2; D uncertain. Trimming stripped 1 base from V and 8 bases from J, with 14 bases between. This CDR3 has 13 residues. From germline, CDR1 is SQVTM and CDR2 ANQGSEA. CDR3: CSVEAGEGGGYTF. CDR3 nucleotides: TGCAGCGTTGAAGCTGGGGAGGGCGGGGGCTACACCTTC.

This clone was recorded once. The chain carries TRBV6-6 and TRBJ1-5, with D possibly being TRBD1 (5 bases). The V gene's germline CDR1 is MNHNY and CDR2 SVGAGI (reference sequence). Trimming stripped 5 bases from V and 6 bases from J, with 11 bases between. This CDR3 has 13 residues. CDR3: CASSPPDSQPQHF. The CDR3 nucleotides are TGTGCCAGCAGTCCCCCAGACAGTCAGCCCCAGCATTTT.

The CDR3 here is CASSYWEEASEQYF. In nucleotides, the CDR3 is TGTGCCAGCAGTTACTGGGAAGAGGCGTCCGAGCAGTACTTC. This chain links TRBV6-6 with TRBJ2-7; D call uncertain. From germline, CDR1 is MNHNY and CDR2 SVGAGI (reference sequence). Trimming pared 1 base from V and 6 bases from J, leaving 13 bases between. This CDR3 has 14 amino acids.

The CDR3 region is CASSPGLQAYEQYF. DNA for the CDR3: TGCGCCAGCAGCCCGGGACTGCAAGCCTACGAGCAGTACTTC. This chain uses TRBV4-3 with TRBJ2-7; TRBD2 is a possible D gene (6 bases). Germline CDR1 LGHNA, CDR2 YSLEER. The CDR3 runs 14 residues. Deletions cut 4 bases from V and 2 bases from J, with 12 bases between.

The chain joins TRBV5-8 to TRBJ2-1, with 9 bases identical to TRBD1. This CDR3 has 15 residues. J lost 2 bases, V lost 3 bases, and 3 bases had no gene match. Germline loops: CDR1 SGHTS, CDR2 YDEGEE. The CDR3 region has the DNA TGTGCCAGCAGCTCCGGGACAGGGCCCTACAATGAGCAGTTCTTC. This translates into CASSSGTGPYNEQFF.

The chain links TRBV29-1 to TRBJ1-2, with TRBD1 matching over 7 bases. The CDR3 is 18 residues long. CDR1 SQVTM and CDR2 ANQGSEA come from the germline V gene. V shed 3 bases and J 2 bases; nucleotides not matched to a gene: 18. CDR3 nucleotide sequence: TGCAGCGTTGACCCTTCCCGGGACAGAGGGGGGGAAAACTATGGCTACACCTTC. It translates to CSVDPSRDRGGENYGYTF.

The genes are TRBV15 and TRBJ2-7; 10 bases fit TRBD1. Trimming cost V 3 bases and J 4 bases; bases outside gene matches: 3. CDR1 and CDR2 (germline): LNHNV, YYDKDF (reference sequence). The CDR3 sequence is 14 residues long. The CDR3 loop reads CATSRDRGSYEQYF. CDR3 nucleotide sequence: TGTGCCACCAGCAGGGACAGGGGGTCGTACGAGCAGTACTTC.

The chain uses TRBV29-1 and TRBJ2-7, with 7 bases lining up with TRBD1. The CDR3 sequence is 14 residues long. V lost 6 bases, J lost 4 bases, and 12 bases stayed unmatched. Germline loops: CDR1 SQVTM, CDR2 ANQGSEA. CDR3 in DNA: TGCAGCGTAGAGCCGGGACAGCCACCGTACGAGCAGTACTTC. Amino acid sequence: CSVEPGQPPYEQYF.

The chain employs TRBV7-9 and TRBJ1-2; possible D gene TRBD1, 6 bases. Trimming took 3 bases from V and 2 from J, leaving 19 bases between them. CDR1 is SEHNR, CDR2 FQNEAQ, per germline (reference sequence). This CDR3 is built from 17 residues. This chain's CDR3 is CASSLGPNTGLNYGYTF. The CDR3 coding sequence is TGTGCCAGCAGCTTGGGTCCTAACACAGGGCTGAACTATGGCTACACCTTC.

The J gene is TRBJ2-7, the V gene TRBV27; D not resolved. The ends were cut back, 3 bases at V and 0 bases at J, with 6 bases in the middle. The CDR3 runs 13 residues. In germline, CDR1 is MNHEY, CDR2 SMNVEV (reference sequence). CDR3 protein: CASSLVHSYEQYF. CDR3 in DNA: TGTGCCAGCAGTTTGGTACACTCCTACGAGCAGTACTTC.

The rearrangement links TRBV29-1 to TRBJ2-7; a weak D match, TRBD1 (6 bases). V was trimmed by 7 bases and J by 3 bases, leaving 16 bases between them. The CDR3 contains 13 residues. Per germline, CDR1 SQVTM and CDR2 ANQGSEA. The CDR3 is CSANRDNDYEQYF. The CDR3, as DNA: TGCAGCGCAAACCGGGACAACGACTACGAGCAGTACTTC.

The rearrangement links TRBV11-2 to TRBJ2-7; no reliable D call. V was clipped by 1 base and J by 4 bases, with 14 bases between them. This CDR3 contains 15 residues. Germline V CDR1 and CDR2: SGHAT, FQNNGV. CDR3 sequence reads: CASSLVGDGFYEQYF. The CDR3 DNA reads as TGTGCCAGCAGCTTAGTGGGCGACGGTTTTTACGAGCAGTACTTC.

The V and J genes are TRBV28 and TRBJ1-4; possibly TRBD1 for D (5 bases). Germline CDR1 MDHEN, CDR2 SYDVKM. The CDR3 runs 14 residues. Trimming left V 5 bases short and J 4 bases short, with 11 bases between. The CDR3 here is CASSSRDRNEKLFF. DNA of the CDR3: TGTGCCAGCAGTAGCCGGGACCGTAATGAAAAACTGTTTTTT.

This clone was seen only once. The gene calls are TRBV4-2 and TRBJ1-2; tentatively, D is TRBD1 (5 bases). V lost 0 bases to trimming and J lost 4 bases, with 9 bases between them. The germline CDR1 and CDR2 sequences are LGHNA and YNFKEQ. This CDR3 is 14 amino acids long. The CDR3 coding sequence is TGTGCCAGCAGCCAAGAGGGGGGAGCCTATGGCTACACCTTC. Translation gives CASSQEGGAYGYTF.

The chain uses TRBV7-9 and TRBJ1-1; unclear D gene. Germline V lookup: CDR1 SEHNR, CDR2 FQNEAQ (reference sequence). The CDR3 has 13 amino acids. V was cut by 5 bases and J by 0 bases, with 7 bases left in between. The CDR3 DNA reads as TGTGCCAGCAGCGATACAGTGAACACTGAAGCTTTCTTT. Encoded protein: CASSDTVNTEAFF.

The chain recombines TRBV18 with TRBJ1-1, with D maybe TRBD1 (5 bases). The CDR3 extends over 11 amino acids. Germline assignment: CDR1 KGHSH and CDR2 LQKENI. V lost 8 bases and J 8 bases, leaving 12 bases between the germline ends. The CDR3 loop is CASQIGAEAFF. CDR3 nucleotides: TGTGCCAGCCAAATTGGGGCAGAAGCTTTCTTT.

This clone was found once. The chain has TRBV6-4 and TRBJ2-1; D unresolved. CDR3 length: 14 residues. The V end lost 2 bases, the J end lost 0 bases, and 5 bases lay between the germline ends. Germline values: CDR1 MRHNA, CDR2 SNTAGT. Here the CDR3 DNA reads TGTGCCAGCAGTGACAGCCTCTCCTACAATGAGCAGTTCTTC. It is translated as CASSDSLSYNEQFF.

The rearrangement links TRBV13 to TRBJ2-7; a weak D match, TRBD2 (6 bases). V was pared by 0 bases and J by 4 bases, with 22 bases between. The CDR3 spans 18 residues. Germline CDR1 and CDR2: PRHDT and FYEKMQ (reference sequence). DNA of the CDR3: TGTGCCAGCAGCTTAGGCCCTGCGGGGATTGGTCCGACTTACGAGCAGTACTTC. This translates into CASSLGPAGIGPTYEQYF.

This clone appeared a single time. V usage is TRBV6-6 and J usage is TRBJ2-7; 7 nucleotides match TRBD1. CDR3 size: 13 residues. Germline CDR1 reads MNHNY; CDR2 reads SVGAGI (reference sequence). Unmatched junction bases numbered 4, after V lost 6 bases and J lost 2 bases. CDR3 nucleotide sequence: TGTGCCAGCAGCCCCGGGACAGCCTACGAGCAGTACTTC. Translated: CASSPGTAYEQYF.

This chain uses TRBV11-2 with TRBJ2-5; D is possibly TRBD1 (5 bases). Germline V lookup: CDR1 SGHAT, CDR2 FQNNGV. The CDR3 runs to 14 residues. V dropped 5 bases and J dropped 2 bases, with 12 bases sitting between them. CDR3 coding DNA: TGTGCCAGCAGCCCCCATGACAGTCAAGAGACCCAGTACTTC. Translation gives CASSPHDSQETQYF.

V gene TRBV5-1 combines with J gene TRBJ2-1, with 10 bases fitting TRBD1. Germline V gene lookup returns CDR1 SGHRS and CDR2 YFSETQ. Trimming removed 2 bases from V and 10 bases from J; junction bases left unmatched: 18. CDR3 length: 18 residues. Written as DNA, the CDR3 is TGCGCCAGCAGCTTTTTAGGGACAGGGGAGCCCCTGGGACACGAGCAGTTCTTC. Translating gives CASSFLGTGEPLGHEQFF.

The chain links TRBV4-2 to TRBJ1-1; D uncertain. Germline V gene data show CDR1 as LGHNA and CDR2 as YNFKEQ. The CDR3 runs to 14 residues. Trimming took 0 bases from V and 5 from J, leaving 10 bases between them. The chain's CDR3 is CASSQDILGTEAFF. The CDR3 DNA follows: TGTGCCAGCAGCCAAGACATACTGGGGACTGAAGCTTTCTTT.

The CDR3 DNA reads TGCGCCAGCAGCTTGGCAGGGGAGGGAGCCCCTGAAGCTTTCTTT. Residues: CASSLAGEGAPEAFF. The chain carries TRBV5-1 and TRBJ1-1, with D perhaps TRBD1 (6 bases). Trimming shortened V by 0 bases and J by 6 bases, and 15 bases separated the two germline ends. Germline V gives CDR1 SGHRS, CDR2 YFSETQ. CDR3 length: 15 residues. Complete variable domain (other parts from reference TRBV5-1 and TRBJ1-1): KAGVTQTPRYLIKTRGQQVTLSCSPISGHRSVSWYQQTPGQGLQFLFEYFSETQRNKGNFPGRFSGRQFSNSRSEMNVSTLELGDSALYLCASSLAGEGAPEAFFGQGTRLTVV.

This clone was seen a few times. The rearrangement uses TRBV5-5 and TRBJ1-1; possibly TRBD1 for D (5 bases). Trimming stripped 1 base from V and 3 bases from J, with 13 bases between. The CDR3 has 15 amino acids. Germline V gene data show CDR1 as SGHKS and CDR2 as YYEKEE (reference sequence). The CDR3 sequence: CASSLSAQVYTEAFF. The CDR3 DNA follows: TGTGCCAGCAGCTTGTCGGCACAGGTATACACTGAAGCTTTCTTT.